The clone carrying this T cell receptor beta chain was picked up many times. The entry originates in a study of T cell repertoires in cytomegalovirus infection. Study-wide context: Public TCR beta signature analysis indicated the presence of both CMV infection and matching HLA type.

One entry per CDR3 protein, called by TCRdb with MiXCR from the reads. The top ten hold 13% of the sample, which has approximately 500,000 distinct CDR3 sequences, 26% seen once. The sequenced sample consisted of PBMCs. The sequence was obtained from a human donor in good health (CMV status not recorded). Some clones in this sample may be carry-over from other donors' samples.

The CDR3 region is CASSTTSGASYEQYV. The DNA for the CDR3 is TGTGCCAGCAGCACGACTAGCGGGGCTTCCTACGAGCAGTACGTC. This chain joins TRBV7-8 and TRBJ2-7, with 11 bases identical to TRBD2. This CDR3 is 15 amino acids long. Looked up from germline, CDR1 is SGHVS and CDR2 is FQNEAQ. The junction had 4 bases not matched to a gene; V was cut back by 5 bases and J by 1 base.